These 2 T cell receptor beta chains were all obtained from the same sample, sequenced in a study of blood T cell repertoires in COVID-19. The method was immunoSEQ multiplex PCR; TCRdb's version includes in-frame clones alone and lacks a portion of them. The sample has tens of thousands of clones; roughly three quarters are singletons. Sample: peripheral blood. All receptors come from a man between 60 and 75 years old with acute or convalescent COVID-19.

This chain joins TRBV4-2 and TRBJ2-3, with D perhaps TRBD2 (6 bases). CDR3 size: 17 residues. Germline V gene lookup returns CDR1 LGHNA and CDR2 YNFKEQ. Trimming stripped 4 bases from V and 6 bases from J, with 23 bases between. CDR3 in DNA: TGTGCCAGCAGCCCTAGGCCTGGGCTAGCTGGGGGGGATACGCAGTATTTT. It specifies CASSPRPGLAGGDTQYF.

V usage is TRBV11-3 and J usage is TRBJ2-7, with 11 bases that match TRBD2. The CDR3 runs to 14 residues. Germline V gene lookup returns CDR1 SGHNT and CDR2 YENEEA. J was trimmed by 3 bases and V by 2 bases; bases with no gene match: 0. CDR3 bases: TGTGCCAGCAGCTTACTAGCGGGGGGCTACGAGCAGTACTTC. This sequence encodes CASSLLAGGYEQYF.